This entry is about one T cell receptor (beta chain). Its cognate antigen is unknown. One end of the junction varies from germline; a read error may be responsible. This record belongs to a study of molecular identifiers for immune sequencing clone quantification. Points from the study as a whole: The share of molecules held by clones above 20 RNA copies was over 98% in effector cells and under 1% in naive cells.

Preparation of the bulk TCR libraries relied on previously described methods and listed TCR primers. TCRdb independently ran MiXCR on the PCR reads; one entry per CDR3 protein. Of approximately 90,000 distinct CDR3 sequences in the sample, approximately 24% were seen once. Naive CD8 T cells were sorted as CD8+CD4-CCR7+CD45RA+. Sequencing was carried out using naive CD8+ T cells from blood, with Jurkat cell RNA spiked in. Subset specified: FACS-sorted CD8+CD4-CCR7+CD45RA+ naive T cells. The receptor's source is a human donor in good health. Some libraries in this study had Jurkat cell RNA spiked in.

In DNA form, the CDR3 reads TGCAGTGCTAGAGATAACAGGGACTACCTCCCCTACGAGCGGTACTTC. Translation: CSARDNRDYLPYERYF. The chain carries TRBV20-1 and TRBJ2-7, with D perhaps TRBD2 (7 bases). The CDR3 has 16 residues. From germline, CDR1 is DFQATT and CDR2 SNEGSKA (reference sequence).